One and the same sample provided the 10 T cell receptor beta chains below, sequenced in a study of blood T cells in healthy people across ages. Primed by a sample-barcoded 5' primer and a J-beta primer mix, a second PCR proceeded for 7 to 11 cycles. One entry per CDR3 protein, called by TCRdb with MiXCR from the 5' RACE reads. The table lists about 1.8 million distinct CDR3 sequences, 49% of them singletons. Sequencing was carried out using blood. These receptors came from a middle-aged woman in good health.

This clonotype was seen more than once but under ten times. The chain is built from TRBV20-1 and TRBJ1-5; 7 bases align to TRBD1. The CDR3 extends over 17 amino acids. J lost 1 base, V lost 5 bases, and 14 bases had no gene match. The germline V gene has CDR1 DFQATT and CDR2 SNEGSKA (reference sequence). The CDR3 region has the DNA TGCAGTGCTTTACCCGACAGGGTGGTTACGAGCAATCAGCCCCAGCATTTT. It is translated as CSALPDRVVTSNQPQHF.

The V call is TRBV7-8, the J call TRBJ2-1, with D perhaps assigned TRBD1 or TRBD2 (6 bases each). CDR1 SGHVS and CDR2 FQNEAQ come from the germline V gene. The V and J ends lost 5 bases and 12 bases respectively, with 17 bases between them. The CDR3 runs 13 residues. The CDR3 sequence: CASSNRQAGGQFF. The CDR3 DNA sequence: TGTGCCAGCAGCAACCGACAGGCCGGGGGGCAGTTCTTC.

This chain joins TRBV5-1 and TRBJ2-1; TRBD1 agrees at 11 bases. The CDR3 extends over 12 amino acids. The germline V gene has CDR1 SGHRS and CDR2 YFSETQ. The trim removed 4 bases at V and 15 bases at J, leaving 6 bases unmatched. This CDR3 is CASSTGQGASFF. The CDR3 DNA follows: TGCGCCAGCAGCACCGGACAGGGGGCGTCGTTCTTC.

The rearrangement joins TRBV5-1 to TRBJ2-2; 7 bases are shared with TRBD1. V was clipped by 4 bases and J by 1 base; unmatched bases: 4. The CDR3 totals 15 residues. The V gene's germline CDR1 is SGHRS and CDR2 YFSETQ. The CDR3 coding sequence is TGCGCCAGCAGCATAGGGACAGAGAACACCGGGGAGCTGTTTTTT. Amino acids: CASSIGTENTGELFF.

The rearrangement links TRBV6-2 or TRBV6-3 to TRBJ2-4, with 7 bases aligning to TRBD1. The V gene's germline CDR1 is MNHEY and CDR2 SVGEGT. J lost 4 bases, V lost 6 bases, and 9 bases had no gene match. The CDR3 has 15 residues. The CDR3 is CASRQPGTDKNIQYF. For the CDR3, the DNA is TGTGCCAGCAGACAGCCCGGGACAGATAAAAACATTCAGTACTTC.

This rearrangement joins TRBV5-1 to TRBJ1-4; TRBD1 agrees at 10 bases. V shed 0 bases and J 9 bases; nucleotides not matched to a gene: 8. The germline V gene encodes CDR1 SGHRS and CDR2 YFSETQ. The CDR3 consists of 16 residues. The CDR3 sequence: CASSLAGTGDGKKLFF. CDR3 nucleotides: TGCGCCAGCAGCTTGGCTGGGACAGGGGACGGGAAAAAACTGTTTTTT.

The rearrangement uses TRBV6-2 or TRBV6-3 and TRBJ2-3; D might be TRBD2 (6 bases). This CDR3 has 17 residues. The V gene's germline CDR1 is MNHEY and CDR2 SVGEGT. V shed 6 bases and J shed 2 bases, with 21 bases lying between them. CDR3 sequence: CASSPRDLLPDTDTQYF. CDR3 nucleotides: TGTGCCAGCAGCCCCCGGGACTTACTACCCGACACAGATACGCAGTATTTT.

This clonotype was observed a handful of times. The CDR3 spells CASSWRAGGDSQETQYF. CDR3 DNA: TGTGCCAGCAGCTGGCGGGCAGGGGGCGATTCCCAAGAGACCCAGTACTTC. This chain joins TRBV7-9 and TRBJ2-5, with TRBD1 identical over 8 bases. With V trimmed by 4 bases and J by 1 base, 11 bases remained unmatched. This CDR3 is 17 amino acids long. The germline gives CDR1 SEHNR, CDR2 FQNEAQ (reference sequence).

This rearrangement joins TRBV20-1 to TRBJ1-2; D not certain. V lost 5 bases to trimming and J lost 2 bases, with 21 bases between them. The CDR3 is 16 amino acids. The germline CDR1 and CDR2 sequences are DFQATT and SNEGSKA (reference sequence). The CDR3 loop reads CSARPGPIGGNYGYTF. The CDR3, as DNA: TGCAGTGCTCGCCCGGGTCCGATAGGCGGAAACTATGGCTACACCTTC.

The chain couples TRBV27 to TRBJ2-7; 9 nucleotides agree with TRBD1. Trimming cost V 3 bases and J 2 bases; bases outside gene matches: 8. The V gene's germline CDR1 is MNHEY and CDR2 SMNVEV (reference sequence). The CDR3 sequence is 16 residues long. The CDR3 region is CASSFGPDRGAYEQYF. The DNA of the CDR3 is TGTGCCAGCAGTTTCGGGCCGGACAGGGGTGCCTACGAGCAGTACTTC.